This TCR beta chain was found in a study of T-cell reconstitution after alpha-beta-depleted transplantation in children. Whole-study findings and limits: Two months or so post-transplant, alpha-beta T cells reportedly derived from several hundred expanded graft clones. Diversity and T-cell counts at one year after transplant derived mostly from new T cells.

With regard to this clonotype: The target antigen is unknown.

The library targeted TCRbeta and was prepared with unique molecular identifiers. One entry per CDR3 protein results from TCRdb running MiXCR on the PCR reads. The table has hundreds of thousands of distinct CDR3 sequences, around a sixth seen once. The CDR3 totals 14 residues. Looked up from germline, CDR1 is DFQATT and CDR2 is SNEGSKA (reference sequence). The germline V and J ends were trimmed by 6 bases and 1 base, with 16 bases remaining between them. The input for sequencing was PBMCs, mostly from graft donor cells, taken 360 days after TCRalphabeta/CD19-depleted stem cell transplant. This sequence was found in a male patient between 2 and 10 years old who had a stem cell transplant for acute lymphoblastic leukemia, so the T cells may come from the graft donor. The chain links TRBV20-1 to TRBJ2-7; tentative D call: TRBD1 (7 bases). The CDR3 DNA reads as TGCAGTGCAACCCTCAGGGGGGCGTCCTACGAGCAGTACTTC. Translated: CSATLRGASYEQYF.